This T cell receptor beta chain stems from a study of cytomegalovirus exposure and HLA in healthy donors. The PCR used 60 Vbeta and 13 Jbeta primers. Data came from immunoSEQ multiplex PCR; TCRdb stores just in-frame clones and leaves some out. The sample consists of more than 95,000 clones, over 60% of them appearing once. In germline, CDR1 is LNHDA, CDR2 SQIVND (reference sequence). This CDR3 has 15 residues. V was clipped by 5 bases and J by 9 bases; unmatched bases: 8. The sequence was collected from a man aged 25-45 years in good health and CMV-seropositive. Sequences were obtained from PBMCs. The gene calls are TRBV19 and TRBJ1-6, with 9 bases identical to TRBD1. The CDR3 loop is CASSATGGPGSPLHF. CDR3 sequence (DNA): TGTGCCAGTAGTGCGACAGGGGGACCGGGTTCACCCCTCCACTTT.